What follows are 25 T cell receptor beta chains derived from one specimen sequenced in a study of blood T cell repertoires in COVID-19. The method was immunoSEQ multiplex PCR; TCRdb's version includes in-frame clones alone and lacks a portion of them. The data hold roughly 70,000 clones, with about 89% observed a single time. The sample was peripheral blood. These receptor sequences come from a man aged 50-60 years with active COVID-19.

This chain connects TRBV9 to TRBJ1-1; TRBD1 is a possible D gene (6 bases). V lost 3 bases and J 5 bases, leaving 17 bases between the germline ends. This CDR3 spans 15 amino acids. The germline V gene has CDR1 SGDLS and CDR2 YYNGEE. CDR3 amino acids: CASSDGGGRMTEAFF. DNA for the CDR3: TGTGCCAGCAGCGACGGGGGGGGCAGGATGACTGAAGCTTTCTTT.

The CDR3 DNA is TGCGCCAGCAGCTTAGGACAGGATTACTATGGCTACACCTTC. Translation gives CASSLGQDYYGYTF. V and J are TRBV5-1 and TRBJ1-2, with 7 bases matching TRBD1. Germline V gene sequence: CDR1 SGHRS, CDR2 YFSETQ. Losses at the gene ends were 2 bases for V and 3 bases for J; bases not matched to a gene: 4. CDR3 length: 14 residues.

The rearrangement joins TRBV7-9 to TRBJ2-3, with 12 bases fitting TRBD1. V was clipped by 8 bases and J by 4 bases; unmatched bases: 10. Germline V lookup: CDR1 SEHNR, CDR2 FQNEAQ (reference sequence). The CDR3 is 16 amino acids. The CDR3 region is CASGTGTGGDADTQYF. CDR3 bases: TGTGCCAGCGGGACCGGGACAGGGGGCGATGCAGATACGCAGTATTTT. The full variable domain, in which reference TRBV7-9 and TRBJ2-3 provide the parts outside the CDR3, is DTGVSQNPRHKITKRGQNVTFRCDPISEHNRLYWYRQTLGQGPEFLTYFQNEAQLEKSRLLSDRFSAERPKGSFSTLEIQRTEQGDSAMYLCASGTGTGGDADTQYFGPGTRLTVL.

The chain combines TRBV4-2 with TRBJ1-2, with D tentatively TRBD1 (6 bases). V gave up 4 bases and J gave up 8 bases, with 14 bases separating them. The CDR3 sequence is 13 residues long. In germline, CDR1 is LGHNA, CDR2 YNFKEQ. This CDR3 reads CASSRTAGEGYTF. The CDR3, as DNA: TGTGCCAGCAGCCGGACAGCAGGGGAGGGCTACACCTTC.

This chain joins TRBV7-3 and TRBJ2-5, with D tentatively TRBD2 (6 bases). V lost 1 base and J lost 2, with 11 bases in between. Germline V gene sequence: CDR1 SGHTA, CDR2 FQGTGA. The CDR3 is made up of 15 amino acids. The CDR3 bases are TGTGCCAGCAGCTTAATGAGCGGGCCTCAAGAGACCCAGTACTTC. It yields the protein CASSLMSGPQETQYF. Filled out from reference TRBV7-3 and TRBJ2-5, the complete variable domain reads GAGVSQTPSNKVTEKGKYVELRCDPISGHTALYWYRQSLGQGPEFLIYFQGTGAADDSGLPNDRFFAVRPEGSVSTLKIQRTERGDSAVYLCASSLMSGPQETQYFGPGTRLLVL.

V is TRBV15 and J is TRBJ2-7; weak D call: TRBD1 (5 bases). V shed 0 bases and J shed 2 bases, with 11 bases lying between them. The CDR3 sequence is 15 residues long. Germline V CDR1 and CDR2: LNHNV, YYDKDF (reference sequence). CDR3 in DNA: TGTGCCACCAGCAGAGATCAGGGAATCCCCTACGAGCAGTACTTC. Its translation: CATSRDQGIPYEQYF.

The rearrangement uses TRBV6-5 and TRBJ2-3; 8 bases match TRBD2. Germline loops: CDR1 MNHEY, CDR2 SVGAGI. The CDR3 spans 14 residues. The trim removed 8 bases at V and 3 bases at J, leaving 7 bases unmatched. CDR3 sequence (DNA): TGTGCCAGCCTTGCCGGGGGGGGGACAGATACGCAGTATTTT. The encoded protein is CASLAGGGTDTQYF.

The rearrangement uses TRBV7-2 and TRBJ1-2; D perhaps matches TRBD1 (5 bases). Germline loops: CDR1 SGHTA, CDR2 FQGNSA. V shed 3 bases and J shed 5 bases, with 7 bases lying between them. This CDR3 spans 12 amino acids. CDR3 protein: CASSFAGYGYTF. CDR3 DNA: TGTGCCAGCAGCTTCGCAGGGTATGGCTACACCTTC.

This sequence joins TRBV14 and TRBJ2-1; TRBD2 agrees at 12 bases. V was clipped by 4 bases and J by 7 bases; unmatched bases: 5. Germline values: CDR1 SGHDN, CDR2 FVKESK. The CDR3 covers 15 residues. CDR3 loop: CASSPGLAGKNEQFF. The CDR3 region has the DNA TGTGCCAGCAGCCCCGGACTAGCGGGAAAGAATGAGCAGTTCTTC. Using reference TRBV14 and TRBJ2-1 for the parts outside the CDR3, the full variable domain is EAGVTQFPSHSVIEKGQTVTLRCDPISGHDNLYWYRRVMGKEIKFLLHFVKESKQDESGMPNNRFLAERTGGTYSTLKVQPAELEDSGVYFCASSPGLAGKNEQFFGPGTRLTVL.

This chain uses TRBV19 with TRBJ2-7, with 7 bases fitting TRBD1. V shed 5 bases and J 7 bases; nucleotides not matched to a gene: 11. The CDR3 runs 14 residues. Looked up from germline, CDR1 is LNHDA and CDR2 is SQIVND (reference sequence). As DNA, the CDR3 is TGTGCCAGTAGTCTCGCAGGGGGTTTGTATGAGCAGTACTTC. Its protein is CASSLAGGLYEQYF. Full variable domain (rest looked up from reference TRBV19 and TRBJ2-7): DGGITQSPKYLFRKEGQNVTLSCEQNLNHDAMYWYRQDPGQGLRLIYYSQIVNDFQKGDIAEGYSVSREKKESFPLTVTSAQKNPTAFYLCASSLAGGLYEQYFGPGTRLTVT.

The chain links TRBV15 to TRBJ2-7; 7 bases agree with TRBD2. The V and J ends lost 0 bases and 5 bases, in that order; junction bases with no gene match: 7. This CDR3 has 15 amino acids. CDR1 and CDR2 (germline): LNHNV, YYDKDF (reference sequence). The CDR3 DNA sequence: TGTGCCACCAGCAGAGAGGGAGGGGCGAGGAACGAGCAGTACTTC. Translated, it gives CATSREGGARNEQYF.

This clone was recorded at least ten times. The chain is built from TRBV7-8 and TRBJ2-7; 9 bases are shared with TRBD2. CDR3 length equals 15 residues. Germline trimming cut 5 bases from V and 5 bases from J; bases unmatched to any gene: 10. Germline V lookup: CDR1 SGHVS, CDR2 FQNEAQ. DNA for the CDR3: TGTGCCAGCAGCCTACAGGGACTAGCTCTTGACGAGCAGTACTTC. It encodes CASSLQGLALDEQYF.

The chain carries TRBV13 and TRBJ2-2; the D gene is possibly TRBD1 (6 bases). The ends were cut back, 5 bases at V and 4 bases at J, with 11 bases in the middle. From germline, CDR1 is PRHDT and CDR2 FYEKMQ (reference sequence). This CDR3 comprises 14 residues. CDR3 in amino acids: CASSRQVGTGELFF. CDR3 DNA: TGTGCCAGCAGCCGACAGGTGGGCACCGGGGAGCTGTTTTTT. Complete variable domain (other parts from reference TRBV13 and TRBJ2-2): AAGVIQSPRHLIKEKRETATLKCYPIPRHDTVYWYQQGPGQDPQFLISFYEKMQSDKGSIPDRFSAQQFSDYHSELNMSSLELGDSALYFCASSRQVGTGELFFGEGSRLTVL.

The V and J genes are TRBV2 and TRBJ2-1; 9 bases align to TRBD1. V dropped 9 bases and J dropped 5; count of bases not matched to a gene: 11. The germline V gene has CDR1 SNHLY and CDR2 FYNNEI. The CDR3 sequence is 15 residues long. The DNA of the CDR3 is TGTGCCAGTTTTTACAGGGGGCCTACGGACAATGAGCAGTTCTTC. It encodes CASFYRGPTDNEQFF.

The V call is TRBV28, the J call TRBJ2-7, with 7 positions matching TRBD2. CDR3 size: 13 residues. The germline CDR1 and CDR2 sequences are MDHEN and SYDVKM. After removal of 6 bases from V and 0 bases from J, the junction contained 2 bases not matched to a gene. The CDR3 here is CASRGGSSYEQYF. DNA for the CDR3: TGTGCCAGCAGGGGGGGGAGCTCCTACGAGCAGTACTTC.

V and J are TRBV15 and TRBJ2-7, with a possible D match to TRBD1 (6 bases). The germline V gene encodes CDR1 LNHNV and CDR2 YYDKDF (reference sequence). The CDR3 consists of 13 residues. The V gene lost 1 base and the J gene lost 7 bases, with 11 bases spanning the gap. The CDR3 DNA follows: TGTGCCACCAGCAGAGTGGGGGCTGAGGAGCAGTACTTC. Protein: CATSRVGAEEQYF.

The chain recombines TRBV6-2 or TRBV6-3 with TRBJ2-1; 10 nucleotides match TRBD1. The V gene end was trimmed by 5 bases and the J gene end by 10 bases; junction bases not matched to a gene: 8. Germline lookup yields CDR1 MNHEY and CDR2 SVGEGT. The CDR3 is 14 amino acids. The CDR3 spells CASSQRQGAREQFF. Written as DNA, the CDR3 is TGTGCCAGCAGTCAACGACAGGGGGCGCGGGAGCAGTTCTTC.

The chain is built from TRBV11-2 and TRBJ2-1; 9 nucleotides match TRBD2. The length of the CDR3 is 17 residues. Germline trimming cut 4 bases from V and 8 bases from J; bases unmatched to any gene: 15. Looked up from germline, CDR1 is SGHAT and CDR2 is FQNNGV. CDR3 sequence: CASSSSLVVAGVHEQFF. The CDR3 nucleotides are TGTGCCAGCAGCTCCTCGTTGGTAGTAGCGGGAGTACATGAGCAGTTCTTC.

The chain recombines TRBV5-4 with TRBJ1-2; 9 bases are a match to TRBD1. Germline CDR1 reads SGHNT; CDR2 reads YYREEE (reference sequence). V gave up 4 bases and J gave up 7 bases; unmatched junction bases: 8. This CDR3 comprises 14 residues. The CDR3 loop reads CASSRNRGQRGYTF. The CDR3 DNA sequence: TGTGCCAGCAGCCGAAACAGGGGGCAGCGTGGCTACACCTTC.

The gene calls are TRBV2 and TRBJ1-2; 7 nucleotides match TRBD1. The CDR3 totals 15 residues. Per germline, CDR1 SNHLY and CDR2 FYNNEI. V shed 1 base and J 4 bases; nucleotides not matched to a gene: 6. The CDR3: CASSEGTGRPYGYTF. The DNA of the CDR3 is TGTGCCAGCAGTGAAGGGACAGGAAGACCCTATGGCTACACCTTC.

V is TRBV13 and J is TRBJ2-7, with D perhaps TRBD1 (5 bases). Germline values: CDR1 PRHDT, CDR2 FYEKMQ (reference sequence). V lost 1 base and J lost 4, with 8 bases in between. The CDR3 has 13 amino acids. The CDR3 region is CASSLDRQYEQYF. The DNA of the CDR3 is TGTGCCAGCAGCTTAGACAGACAGTACGAGCAGTACTTC. The complete variable domain, with remaining parts taken from reference TRBV13 and TRBJ2-7, reads AAGVIQSPRHLIKEKRETATLKCYPIPRHDTVYWYQQGPGQDPQFLISFYEKMQSDKGSIPDRFSAQQFSDYHSELNMSSLELGDSALYFCASSLDRQYEQYFGPGTRLTVT.

The rearrangement joins TRBV7-9 to TRBJ2-3, with 10 bases lining up with TRBD2. CDR3 size: 16 residues. Germline V gives CDR1 SEHNR, CDR2 FQNEAQ (reference sequence). V lost 5 bases and J lost 4; bases outside the gene matches: 9. CDR3 amino acids: CASSHLIAGGSDTQYF. The CDR3 DNA is TGTGCCAGCAGCCACCTCATAGCGGGAGGTTCAGATACGCAGTATTTT.

This clone was picked up one time. This chain links TRBV5-1 with TRBJ2-5; 12 nucleotides match TRBD2. The V segment lost 4 bases and the J segment 4 bases; nucleotides outside the gene matches: 5. The length of the CDR3 is 15 residues. CDR1 and CDR2 from the germline V gene are SGHRS and YFSETQ. The CDR3 is CASSPSTSGGETQYF. The CDR3 region has the DNA TGCGCCAGCAGCCCGTCGACTAGCGGGGGAGAGACCCAGTACTTC. Combining the CDR3 with reference TRBV5-1 and TRBJ2-5 gives the whole variable domain KAGVTQTPRYLIKTRGQQVTLSCSPISGHRSVSWYQQTPGQGLQFLFEYFSETQRNKGNFPGRFSGRQFSNSRSEMNVSTLELGDSALYLCASSPSTSGGETQYFGPGTRLLVL.

The genes are TRBV28 and TRBJ2-7; 7 positions agree with TRBD2. V trimming: 6 bases; J trimming: 5 bases; junction bases outside the gene matches: 10. Germline lookup yields CDR1 MDHEN and CDR2 SYDVKM. The CDR3 loop spans 14 amino acids. The CDR3 DNA follows: TGTGCCAGCAGCCACACGGGGGGAAGTCACGAGCAGTACTTC. Protein product: CASSHTGGSHEQYF.

V is TRBV9 and J is TRBJ2-4; 12 bases map to TRBD2. CDR3 length: 17 residues. From germline, CDR1 is SGDLS and CDR2 YYNGEE. V lost 5 bases to trimming and J lost 1 base; unmatched junction nucleotides: 7. CDR3: CASSRTSGNLAKNIQYF. DNA of the CDR3: TGTGCCAGCAGTCGGACTAGCGGGAACTTGGCCAAAAACATTCAGTACTTC. Complete variable domain (other parts from reference TRBV9 and TRBJ2-4): DSGVTQTPKHLITATGQRVTLRCSPRSGDLSVYWYQQSLDQGLQFLIQYYNGEERAKGNILERFSAQQFPDLHSELNLSSLELGDSALYFCASSRTSGNLAKNIQYFGAGTRLSVL.